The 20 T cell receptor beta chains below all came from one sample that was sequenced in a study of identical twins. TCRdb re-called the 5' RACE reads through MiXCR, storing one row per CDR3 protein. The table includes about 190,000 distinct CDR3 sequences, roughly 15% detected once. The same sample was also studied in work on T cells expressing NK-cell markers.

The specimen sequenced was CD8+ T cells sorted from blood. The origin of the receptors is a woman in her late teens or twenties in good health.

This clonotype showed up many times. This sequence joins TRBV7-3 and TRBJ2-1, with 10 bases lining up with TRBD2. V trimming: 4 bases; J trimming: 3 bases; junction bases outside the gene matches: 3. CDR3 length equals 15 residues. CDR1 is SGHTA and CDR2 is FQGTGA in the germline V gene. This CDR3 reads CASSSLAGGYNEQFF. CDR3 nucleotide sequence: TGTGCCAGCAGCTCGTTAGCGGGGGGCTACAATGAGCAGTTCTTC.

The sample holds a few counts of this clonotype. CDR3 nucleotide sequence: TGTGCCAGCAGTCTCGGGACTATTTTTACAGATACGCAGTATTTT. It is translated as CASSLGTIFTDTQYF. This rearrangement joins TRBV12-3 or TRBV12-4 to TRBJ2-3; 7 nucleotides align to TRBD2. V gave up 5 bases and J gave up 3 bases; unmatched junction bases: 8. CDR3 length: 15 amino acids.

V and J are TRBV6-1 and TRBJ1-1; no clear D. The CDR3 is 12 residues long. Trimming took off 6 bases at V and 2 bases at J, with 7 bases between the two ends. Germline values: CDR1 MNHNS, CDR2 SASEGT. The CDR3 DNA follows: TGTGCCAGCAGGCTAGGCAACACTGAAGCTTTCTTT. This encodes CASRLGNTEAFF.

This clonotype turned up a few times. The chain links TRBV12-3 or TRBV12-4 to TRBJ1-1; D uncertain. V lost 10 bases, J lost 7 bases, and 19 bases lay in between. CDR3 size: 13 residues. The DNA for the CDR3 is TGTGCCACTAATCCAACGGGAACTCTTGAAGCTTTCTTT. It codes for CATNPTGTLEAFF.

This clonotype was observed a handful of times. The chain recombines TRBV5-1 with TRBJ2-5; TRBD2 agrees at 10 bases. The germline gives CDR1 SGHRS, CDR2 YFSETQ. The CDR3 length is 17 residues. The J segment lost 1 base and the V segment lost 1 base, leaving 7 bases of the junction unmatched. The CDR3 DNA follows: TGCGCCAGCAGCTTGTACGCTAGCGGGGGATTCCAAGAGACCCAGTACTTC. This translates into CASSLYASGGFQETQYF.

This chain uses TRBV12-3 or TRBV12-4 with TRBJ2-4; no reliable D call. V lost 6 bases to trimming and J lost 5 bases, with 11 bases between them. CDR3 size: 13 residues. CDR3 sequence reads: CASSPDRQNIQYF. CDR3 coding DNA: TGTGCCAGCAGCCCTGACCGTCAAAACATTCAGTACTTC.

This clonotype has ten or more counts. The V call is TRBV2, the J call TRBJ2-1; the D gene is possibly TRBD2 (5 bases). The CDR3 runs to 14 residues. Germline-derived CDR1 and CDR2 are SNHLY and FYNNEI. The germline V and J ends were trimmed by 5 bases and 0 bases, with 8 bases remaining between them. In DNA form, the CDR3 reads TGTGCCAGCAGTTCTAGCCCCTCCTACAATGAGCAGTTCTTC. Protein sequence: CASSSSPSYNEQFF.

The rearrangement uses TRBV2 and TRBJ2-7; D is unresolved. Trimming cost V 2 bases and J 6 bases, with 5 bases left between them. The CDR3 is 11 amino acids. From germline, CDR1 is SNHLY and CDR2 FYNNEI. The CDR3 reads CASSEWLEQYF. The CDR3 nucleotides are TGTGCCAGCAGTGAATGGCTCGAGCAGTACTTC.

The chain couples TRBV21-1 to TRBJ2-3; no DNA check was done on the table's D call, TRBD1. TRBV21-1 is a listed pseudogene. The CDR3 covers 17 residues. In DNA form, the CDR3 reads TGTGCCAGCAGCCGCCCCCCGGGGGTTAATATTACAGATACGCAGTATTTT. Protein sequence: CASSRPPGVNITDTQYF.

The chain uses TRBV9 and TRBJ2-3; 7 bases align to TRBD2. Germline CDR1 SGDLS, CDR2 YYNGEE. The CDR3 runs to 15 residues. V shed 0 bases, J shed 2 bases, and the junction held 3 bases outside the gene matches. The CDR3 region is CASSVVGGITDTQYF. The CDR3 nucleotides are TGTGCCAGCAGCGTAGTCGGGGGGATCACAGATACGCAGTATTTT. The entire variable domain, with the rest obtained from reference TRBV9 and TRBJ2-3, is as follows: DSGVTQTPKHLITATGQRVTLRCSPRSGDLSVYWYQQSLDQGLQFLIQYYNGEERAKGNILERFSAQQFPDLHSELNLSSLELGDSALYFCASSVVGGITDTQYFGPGTRLTVL.

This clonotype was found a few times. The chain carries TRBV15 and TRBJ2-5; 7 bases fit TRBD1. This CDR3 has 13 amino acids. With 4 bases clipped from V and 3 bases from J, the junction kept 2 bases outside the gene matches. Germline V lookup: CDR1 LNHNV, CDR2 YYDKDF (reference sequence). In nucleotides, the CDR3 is TGTGCCACCAGCAACGACAGGGAAGAGACCCAGTACTTC. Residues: CATSNDREETQYF.

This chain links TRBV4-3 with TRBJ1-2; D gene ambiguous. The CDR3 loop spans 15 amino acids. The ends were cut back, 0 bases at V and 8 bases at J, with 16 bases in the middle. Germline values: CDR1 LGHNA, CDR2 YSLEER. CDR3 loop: CASSQDFGGSGGYTF. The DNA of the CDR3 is TGCGCCAGCAGCCAAGATTTCGGTGGATCGGGCGGCTACACCTTC.

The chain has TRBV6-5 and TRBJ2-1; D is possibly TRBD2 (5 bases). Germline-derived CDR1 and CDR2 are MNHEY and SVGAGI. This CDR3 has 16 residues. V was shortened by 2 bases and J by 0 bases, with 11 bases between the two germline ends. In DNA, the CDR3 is TGTGCCAGCAGTTACGCCCGAGGGAGCTCCTACAATGAGCAGTTCTTC. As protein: CASSYARGSSYNEQFF.

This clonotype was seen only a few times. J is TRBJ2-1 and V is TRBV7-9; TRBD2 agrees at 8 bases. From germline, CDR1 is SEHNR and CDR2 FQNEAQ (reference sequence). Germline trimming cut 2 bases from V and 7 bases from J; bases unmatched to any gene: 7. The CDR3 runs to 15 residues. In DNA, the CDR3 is TGTGCCAGCAGCTTACCCGGGGGGGCCGGGAATGAGCAGTTCTTC. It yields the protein CASSLPGGAGNEQFF.

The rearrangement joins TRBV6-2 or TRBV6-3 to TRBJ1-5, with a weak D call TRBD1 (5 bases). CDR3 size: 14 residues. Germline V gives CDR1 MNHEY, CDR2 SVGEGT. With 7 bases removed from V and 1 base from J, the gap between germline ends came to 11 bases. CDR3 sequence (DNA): TGTGCCAGCACCAACAGGAAAAGCAATCAGCCCCAGCATTTT. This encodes CASTNRKSNQPQHF.

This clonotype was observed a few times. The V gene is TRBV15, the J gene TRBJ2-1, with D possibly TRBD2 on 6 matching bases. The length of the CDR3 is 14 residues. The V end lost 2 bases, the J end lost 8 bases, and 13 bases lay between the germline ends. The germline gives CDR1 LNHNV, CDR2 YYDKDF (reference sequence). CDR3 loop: CATSRSLGEDEQFF. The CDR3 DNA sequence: TGTGCCACCAGCAGATCGCTAGGGGAGGATGAGCAGTTCTTC.

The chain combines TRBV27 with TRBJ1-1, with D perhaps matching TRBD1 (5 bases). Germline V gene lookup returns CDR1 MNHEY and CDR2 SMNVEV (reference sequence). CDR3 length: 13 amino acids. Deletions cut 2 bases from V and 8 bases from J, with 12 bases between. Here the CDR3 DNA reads TGTGCCAGCAGTTTAGGGGGACGGCGAGAAGCTTTCTTT. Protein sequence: CASSLGGRREAFF.

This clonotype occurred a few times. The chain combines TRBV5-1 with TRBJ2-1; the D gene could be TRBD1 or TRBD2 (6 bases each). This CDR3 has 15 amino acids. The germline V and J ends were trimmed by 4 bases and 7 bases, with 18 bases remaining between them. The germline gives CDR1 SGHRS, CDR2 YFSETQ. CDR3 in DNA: TGCGCCAGCAGCCTTGGGTGGGGGGCGCTGAATGAGCAGTTCTTC. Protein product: CASSLGWGALNEQFF.

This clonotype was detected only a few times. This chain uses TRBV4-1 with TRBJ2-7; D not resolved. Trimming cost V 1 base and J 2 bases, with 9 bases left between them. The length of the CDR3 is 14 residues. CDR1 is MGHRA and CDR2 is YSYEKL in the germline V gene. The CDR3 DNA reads TGCGCCAGCAGCCAAGTCGGCAGTGCCTACGAGCAGTACTTC. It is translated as CASSQVGSAYEQYF.

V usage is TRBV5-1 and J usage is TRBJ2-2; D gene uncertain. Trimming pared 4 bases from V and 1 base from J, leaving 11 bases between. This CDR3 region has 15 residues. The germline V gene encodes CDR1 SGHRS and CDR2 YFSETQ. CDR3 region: CASSPPPGNTGELFF. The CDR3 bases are TGCGCCAGCAGCCCTCCCCCAGGGAACACCGGGGAGCTGTTTTTT.